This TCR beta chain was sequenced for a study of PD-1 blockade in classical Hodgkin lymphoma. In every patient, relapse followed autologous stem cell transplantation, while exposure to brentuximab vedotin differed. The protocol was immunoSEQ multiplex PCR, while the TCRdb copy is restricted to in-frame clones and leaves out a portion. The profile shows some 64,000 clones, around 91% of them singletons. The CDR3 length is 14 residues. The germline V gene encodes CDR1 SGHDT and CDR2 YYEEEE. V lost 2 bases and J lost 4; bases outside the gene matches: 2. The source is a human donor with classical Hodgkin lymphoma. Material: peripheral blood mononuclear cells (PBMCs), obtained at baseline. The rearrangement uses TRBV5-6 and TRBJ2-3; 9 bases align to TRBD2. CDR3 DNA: TGTGCCAGCAGCTTAGGGACTAGCTCAGATACGCAGTATTTT. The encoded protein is CASSLGTSSDTQYF.